This entry lists 20 T cell receptor beta chains sequenced from one sample in a study of cytomegalovirus exposure and HLA in healthy donors. The study ran its PCR with 60 Vbeta and 13 Jbeta primers. Generated by immunoSEQ multiplex PCR, the TCRdb table keeps only in-frame clones and is missing some. The profile shows 100,000 to 150,000 clones, about two thirds of them singletons. The sample taken for sequencing was PBMCs. Source of these receptors: a man in his sixties in good health and CMV-seropositive.

The rearrangement uses TRBV20-1 and TRBJ1-1; 7 bases are shared with TRBD1. The CDR3 covers 11 residues. Looked up from germline, CDR1 is DFQATT and CDR2 is SNEGSKA (reference sequence). V was clipped by 6 bases and J by 7 bases; unmatched bases: 5. The chain's CDR3 is CSASGQVEAFF. DNA for the CDR3: TGCAGTGCGTCTGGACAGGTTGAAGCTTTCTTT.

This clone has a count of ten or more. The chain combines TRBV5-4 with TRBJ2-6; the D gene is possibly TRBD2 (7 bases). The germline gives CDR1 SGHNT, CDR2 YYREEE (reference sequence). This CDR3 has 18 residues. The germline V and J ends were trimmed by 6 bases and 0 bases, with 19 bases remaining between them. CDR3 region: CASTLWGGRISGANVLTF. The DNA of the CDR3 is TGTGCCAGCACTCTTTGGGGGGGGCGCATCTCTGGGGCCAACGTCCTGACTTTC.

This rearrangement joins TRBV4-1 to TRBJ2-7; 9 positions agree with TRBD1. Germline CDR1 and CDR2: MGHRA and YSYEKL. The junction had 5 bases not matched to a gene; V was cut back by 1 base and J by 1 base. The CDR3 loop spans 16 amino acids. The CDR3 coding sequence is TGCGCCAGCAGCCAAGTATATGGGACAGGGTCCTACGAGCAGTACTTC. It is translated as CASSQVYGTGSYEQYF.

On this clone: This sample includes further DNA sequences coding for the same CDR3. This rearrangement joins TRBV5-6 to TRBJ2-5, with 12 positions matching TRBD2. This CDR3 has 15 residues. Germline assignment: CDR1 SGHDT and CDR2 YYEEEE. Trimming cost V 5 bases and J 5 bases; bases outside gene matches: 7. CDR3 region: CASSLLAGGRETQYF. CDR3 DNA: TGTGCCAGCAGTCTTCTAGCGGGGGGGCGGGAGACCCAGTACTTC.

The sample holds one count of this clone. The CDR3, as DNA: TGTGCCAGCAGTGAAGCGCTTCATCGAGGTTACGAGCAGTACTTC. Protein: CASSEALHRGYEQYF. The chain is built from TRBV2 and TRBJ2-7; D not certain. CDR1 SNHLY and CDR2 FYNNEI come from the germline V gene. V gave up 0 bases and J gave up 4 bases, with 13 bases separating them. The CDR3 extends over 15 amino acids.

This clone was detected only a few times. This sequence joins TRBV13 and TRBJ2-7, with D unclear. This CDR3 is 13 amino acids long. Germline V CDR1 and CDR2: PRHDT, FYEKMQ (reference sequence). Between the trimmed V and J ends, which lost 3 bases and 3 bases, there was a span of 9 bases. CDR3 coding DNA: TGTGCCAGCAGCTTCCAAACCAGCTACGAGCAGTACTTC. Its protein is CASSFQTSYEQYF.

This clone was seen only once. The V and J genes are TRBV9 and TRBJ2-2, with unresolved D. Germline CDR1 SGDLS, CDR2 YYNGEE. The germline V and J ends were trimmed by 0 bases and 3 bases, with 6 bases remaining between them. The CDR3 runs to 14 residues. DNA of the CDR3: TGTGCCAGCAGCGTAGGACATCACACCGGGGAGCTGTTTTTT. Translating gives CASSVGHHTGELFF.

This rearrangement joins TRBV28 to TRBJ1-5, with D possibly matching TRBD1 (5 bases). V was cut by 7 bases and J by 0 bases, with 19 bases left in between. The germline gives CDR1 MDHEN, CDR2 SYDVKM. CDR3 length: 17 amino acids. This CDR3 reads CASISPGLRLSNQPQHF. For the CDR3, the DNA is TGTGCCAGCATCAGCCCGGGACTGAGGCTTAGCAATCAGCCCCAGCATTTT.

This clone showed up just a few times. The chain recombines TRBV10-1 with TRBJ2-4; a possible D gene is TRBD1 (6 bases). The V and J ends lost 0 bases and 0 bases respectively, with 12 bases between them. Germline CDR1 WNHNN, CDR2 SYGVQD (reference sequence). This CDR3 has 17 amino acids. The CDR3 loop reads CASSESQGTIAKNIQYF. The CDR3 DNA reads as TGCGCCAGCAGTGAGTCGCAGGGGACGATAGCCAAAAACATTCAGTACTTC.

This chain connects TRBV10-2 to TRBJ1-3, with D possibly TRBD1 on 5 matching bases. Looked up from germline, CDR1 is WSHSY and CDR2 is SAAADI. V was trimmed by 4 bases and J by 4 bases, leaving 5 bases between them. The CDR3 length is 12 residues. The CDR3 DNA sequence: TGCGCCAGCAGTGGACAGGGAAACACCATATATTTT. It codes for CASSGQGNTIYF.

This chain uses TRBV28 with TRBJ2-3; TRBD2 agrees at 7 bases. This CDR3 comprises 16 residues. The germline gives CDR1 MDHEN, CDR2 SYDVKM. Losses at the gene ends were 3 bases for V and 2 bases for J; bases not matched to a gene: 8. The DNA of the CDR3 is TGTGCCAGCAGTTTCCCCAGGCGGGGGATCACAGATACGCAGTATTTT. Translated, it gives CASSFPRRGITDTQYF.

The J gene is TRBJ1-1, the V gene TRBV6-1; 7 bases line up with TRBD1. This CDR3 has 14 residues. Trimming at V came to 6 bases and at J to 6 bases, leaving 10 bases not matched to a gene. Germline CDR1 MNHNS, CDR2 SASEGT. The CDR3, as DNA: TGTGCCAGCAGAGAACAGGGGATCCTACCTGAAGCTTTCTTT. This translates into CASREQGILPEAFF.

The chain is built from TRBV18 and TRBJ2-5; no clear D. Germline assignment: CDR1 KGHSH and CDR2 LQKENI. The CDR3 has 13 residues. The V end was cut by 8 bases, the J end by 2 bases, with 12 bases between. In nucleotides, the CDR3 is TGTGCCAGCCAACGCGGCTTACAAGAGACCCAGTACTTC. Amino acids: CASQRGLQETQYF.

This rearrangement joins TRBV10-2 to TRBJ2-7, with D perhaps matching TRBD1 (6 bases). V lost 0 bases and J 5 bases, leaving 20 bases between the germline ends. Germline V gene data show CDR1 as WSHSY and CDR2 as SAAADI. The CDR3 is made up of 17 amino acids. The CDR3 nucleotides read TGCGCCAGCAGTGAGTCGGGACATAGGACGATGCGGGACGAGCAGTACTTC. It encodes CASSESGHRTMRDEQYF.

CDR3 loop: CASSQESSGGRVSGELFF. The CDR3, as DNA: TGCGCCAGCAGCCAAGAGTCTAGCGGGGGCCGCGTTTCCGGGGAGCTGTTTTTT. The chain employs TRBV4-1 and TRBJ2-2, with 10 nucleotides matching TRBD2. Trimming removed 0 bases from V and 6 bases from J; junction bases left unmatched: 10. Germline CDR1 reads MGHRA; CDR2 reads YSYEKL. This CDR3 region has 18 residues.

This sequence joins TRBV2 and TRBJ2-6; 10 bases map to TRBD1. The CDR3 is 17 amino acids. The germline gives CDR1 SNHLY, CDR2 FYNNEI. V was pared by 6 bases and J by 2 bases, with 7 bases of the junction left unmatched. CDR3 DNA: TGTGCCAGCAGACCCGGGACAGGGGTAACTGGGGCCAACGTCCTGACTTTC. The encoded protein is CASRPGTGVTGANVLTF. Full variable domain (missing parts from reference TRBV2 and TRBJ2-6): EPEVTQTPSHQVTQMGQEVILRCVPISNHLYFYWYRQILGQKVEFLVSFYNNEISEKSEIFDDQFSVERPDGSNFTLKIRSTKLEDSAMYFCASRPGTGVTGANVLTFGAGSRLTVL.

This sequence joins TRBV21-1 and TRBJ2-7; TRBD1 reflects the table's D call only, with no check against the DNA. TRBV21-1 is described as a pseudogene. The CDR3 spans 17 residues. The chain's CDR3 is CASSKAPDRALSYEQYF. The CDR3 nucleotides are TGTGCCAGCAGCAAAGCGCCGGACAGGGCCCTCTCCTACGAGCAGTACTTC.

The chain links TRBV5-1 to TRBJ2-7, with TRBD1 matching 7 bases. Trimming took 5 bases from V and 0 from J; bases not matched to a gene: 17. Germline values: CDR1 SGHRS, CDR2 YFSETQ. The CDR3 runs to 18 residues. CDR3 DNA: TGCGCCAGCAGAACATTACCCGATGCAGGGGGAAGCTCCTACGAGCAGTACTTC. It specifies CASRTLPDAGGSSYEQYF.

In this sample, this clone turned up a few times. This sequence joins TRBV5-6 and TRBJ2-1, with D tentatively TRBD2 (7 bases). This CDR3 spans 15 amino acids. Trimming cost V 3 bases and J 6 bases, with 16 bases left between them. The germline gives CDR1 SGHDT, CDR2 YYEEEE. DNA for the CDR3: TGTGCCAGCAGCTGGGGGGGCTGGGCGAGCAATGAGCAGTTCTTC. It codes for CASSWGGWASNEQFF.

V and J are TRBV30 and TRBJ2-7; possibly TRBD2 for D (5 bases). Germline CDR1 GTSNPN, CDR2 SVGIG (reference sequence). This CDR3 spans 12 amino acids. V was trimmed by 4 bases and J by 5 bases, leaving 12 bases between them. The CDR3 loop is CAWKRYTDEQYF. For the CDR3, the DNA is TGTGCCTGGAAGCGGTACACGGACGAGCAGTACTTC.